This T cell receptor beta chain was found in a study of blood T cell repertoires in COVID-19 (dated by TCRdb to the early 2020s). About the study as a whole: Collaborator samples came from the United States, Italy and Spain and covered acute and convalescent phases of COVID-19. The repertoires were released in a freely available public database meant as a resource for research on the immune response to SARS-CoV-2. Samples came from the ongoing ImmuneRACE study (first 160 participants) plus 1,254 subjects from 6 global collaborators. Where HLA class I and class II types were available, the types were taken from metadata supplied by the sample provider, not from assay-based typing. The prospective study material was composed of cDNA or gDNA derived from T cells, B-cell-depleted T cells, or PBMCs. The dataset comprised deeply sampled blood TCRbeta repertoires from subjects exposed to, actively infected with, or recovered from COVID-19. The sample metadata nearly always contained a de-identified subject ID, COVID-19 status, age in years and sex.

The study at large found these results: The quantity of clinical and demographic metadata differed by source and by participant and was supplied without curation.

TCRbeta CDR3 regions were amplified from genomic DNA by means of the immunoSEQ Assay, a bias-controlled multiplex PCR. The authors processed their data as follows. The number of nucleated cells in each sample was estimated from the amplification of reference gene primers within the assay. To quantify the absolute abundance of each unique TCRbeta CDR3 rearrangement, sequence reads were collapsed and filtered. Productive Simpson clonality was computed per sample as the square root of Simpson's diversity index over productive rearrangements. The source is immuneACCESS, and TCRdb retained only in-frame sequences with V and J called. Part of the clones is not carried over; for the studies checked, unresolved V genes explain less than half of this, and the remainder is unexplained. Clonal size and the V and J genes are those of that table, whereas D and trimming came from the DNA. This sample lists some 350,000 clones; roughly nine tenths were detected once. The ten largest account for 2.5% to 3.5% of the sample.

Participants in the prospective study were aged roughly 18 to 95 years, lived in approximately 26 United States geographic areas, and enrolled through a virtual design. To assign participants to cohorts, the prospective study relied on clinical history that participants themselves reported in a screening survey and a study questionnaire. For ImmuneRACE Cohort 3, a participant was defined as recovered based on two consecutive negative NP/OP PCR tests, clearance by a healthcare professional, or resolution of symptoms. In the prospective study, mobile phlebotomists collected whole blood, serum and a nasopharyngeal or oropharyngeal swab from each participant. Prospective study participants could optionally give additional blood draws and questionnaires over an approximately two-month period. Before DNA extraction, blood samples from the prospective study were shipped at room temperature or frozen.

With regard to this clone: What antigen it recognizes has not been identified. No per-base quality is available; no much larger clone lies one base away.

Taken from the germline V gene, the CDR1 and CDR2 loops are MNHEY and SVGAGI. Inclusive of the bounding cysteine and phenylalanine, the CDR3 is 16 residues long. The CDR3 DNA has 48 bases and is translated from base 1. Trimming removed 0 bases from V and 5 bases from J; the gene matches leave 3 bases unexplained. The receptor chain draws on TRBV6-5 and TRBJ2-5; 13 junctional bases match TRBD2. Sequenced input: PBMCs or T cells enriched from blood (not recorded which). The receptor's source is a woman in her twenties or thirties who had recovered from COVID-19. For the CDR3, the sequence is CASSYSKTSGGETQYF. In nucleotide form, the sequence is TGTGCCAGCAGTTACTCGAAGACTAGCGGGGGGGAGACCCAGTACTTC.